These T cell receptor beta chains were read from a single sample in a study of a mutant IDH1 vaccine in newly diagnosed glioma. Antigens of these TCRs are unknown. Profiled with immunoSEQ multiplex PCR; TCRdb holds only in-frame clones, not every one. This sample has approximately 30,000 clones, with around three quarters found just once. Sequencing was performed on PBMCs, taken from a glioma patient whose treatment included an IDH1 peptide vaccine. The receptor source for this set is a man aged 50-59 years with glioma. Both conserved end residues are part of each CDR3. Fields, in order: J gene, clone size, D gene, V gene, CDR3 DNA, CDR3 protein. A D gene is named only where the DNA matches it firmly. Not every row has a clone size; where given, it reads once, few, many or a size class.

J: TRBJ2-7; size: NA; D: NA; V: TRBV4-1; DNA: TGCGCCAGCAGCCAAGCCCCGGCCTACGAGCAGTACTTC; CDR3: CASSQAPAYEQYF
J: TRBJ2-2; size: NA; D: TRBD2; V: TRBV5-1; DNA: TGCGCCAGCAGCTTGGATCCGCGGGAGTACACCGGGGAGCTGTTTTTT; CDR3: CASSLDPREYTGELFF
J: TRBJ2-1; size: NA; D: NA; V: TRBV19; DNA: TGTGCCAGCGCGGGACTTTCGGAGGATGAGCAGTTCTTC; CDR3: CASAGLSEDEQFF
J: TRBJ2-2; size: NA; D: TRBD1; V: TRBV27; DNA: TGTGCCAGCAGTTTGGGACAGCTCACCGGGGAGCTGTTTTTT; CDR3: CASSLGQLTGELFF
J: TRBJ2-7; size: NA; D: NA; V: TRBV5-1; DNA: TGCGCCAGCAGCTTGGCGGTACGACAGTCCTACGAGCAGTACTTC; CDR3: CASSLAVRQSYEQYF
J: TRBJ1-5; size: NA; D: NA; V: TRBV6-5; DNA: TGTGCCAGCAGTTTCCCCCGGGGGGTACAGCCCCAGCATTTT; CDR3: CASSFPRGVQPQHF
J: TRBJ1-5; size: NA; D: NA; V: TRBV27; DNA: TGTGCCAGCAGTTCGCGGGACGGCACTCGCAATCAGCCCCAGCATTTT; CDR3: CASSSRDGTRNQPQHF
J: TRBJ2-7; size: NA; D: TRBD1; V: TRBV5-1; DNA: TGCGCCAGCAAACCGGGACAGGGAGTCGACGAGCAGTACTTC; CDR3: CASKPGQGVDEQYF
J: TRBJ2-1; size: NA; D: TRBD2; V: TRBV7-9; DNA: TGTGCCAGCAGTCCGGGGGGACTAGCGGGAGAAATTGAGCAGTTCTTC; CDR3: CASSPGGLAGEIEQFF
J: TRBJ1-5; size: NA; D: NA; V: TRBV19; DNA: TGTGCCAGTAGTATTATGGATAATCAGCCCCAGCATTTT; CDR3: CASSIMDNQPQHF
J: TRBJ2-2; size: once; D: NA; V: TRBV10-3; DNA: TGTGCCATCTACGATTCCATAGGTACTGTGAACACCGGGGAGCTGTTTTTT; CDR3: CAIYDSIGTVNTGELFF